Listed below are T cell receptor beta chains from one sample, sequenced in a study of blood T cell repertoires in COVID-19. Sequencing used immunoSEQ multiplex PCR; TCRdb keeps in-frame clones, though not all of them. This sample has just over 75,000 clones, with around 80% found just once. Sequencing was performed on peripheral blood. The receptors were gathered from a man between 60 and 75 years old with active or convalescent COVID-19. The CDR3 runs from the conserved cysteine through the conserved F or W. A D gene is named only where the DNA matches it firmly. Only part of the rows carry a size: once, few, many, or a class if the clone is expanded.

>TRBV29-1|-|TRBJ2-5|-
TGCAGCGTTGAGGTTCGGGGTGTCCGGGACCAGTACTTC
CSVEVRGVRDQYF
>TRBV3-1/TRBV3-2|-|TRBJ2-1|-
TGTGCCAGCAGCCAAGGTCCGGGGGATCTTGAGCAGTTCTTC
CASSQGPGDLEQFF
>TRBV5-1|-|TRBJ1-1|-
TGCGCCAGCAGCGTAGGGGGGAACACTGAAGCTTTCTTT
CASSVGGNTEAFF
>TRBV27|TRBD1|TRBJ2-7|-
TGTGCCAGCAGGGCCGGGACAGGGGTCAACGAGCAGTACTTC
CASRAGTGVNEQYF
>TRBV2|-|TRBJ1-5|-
TGTGCCAGCAGTGAAGGGAGACCCCCGGGCAATCAGCCCCAGCATTTT
CASSEGRPPGNQPQHF
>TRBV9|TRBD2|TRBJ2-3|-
TGTGCCAGCAGCGTAGCAGCGGGGGGGCCCACAGATACGCAGTATTTT
CASSVAAGGPTDTQYF
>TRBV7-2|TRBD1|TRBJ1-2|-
TGTGCCAGCAGCCACACGACAGGGGCCTATGGCTACACCTTC
CASSHTTGAYGYTF
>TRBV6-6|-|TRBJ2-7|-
TGTGCCAGCAGAATGACAATTCTCGGGCAGTACTTC
CASRMTILGQYF
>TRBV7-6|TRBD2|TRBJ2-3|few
TGTGCCAGCAGCTTAGCCTGGAGCGGGGGCGGCCTAGATACGCAGTATTTT
CASSLAWSGGGLDTQYF
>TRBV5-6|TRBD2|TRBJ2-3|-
TGTGCCAGCAGCTCCGCTAGGGGAGCGGGGGCCCGCACAGATACGCAGTATTTT
CASSSARGAGARTDTQYF
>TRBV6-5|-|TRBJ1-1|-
TGTGCCAGCAGTTACTCGGCCAGGGGGAACACTGAAGCTTTCTTT
CASSYSARGNTEAFF
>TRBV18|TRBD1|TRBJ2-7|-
TGTGCCAGCTCACAACGGGACAGCTACGAGCAGTACTTC
CASSQRDSYEQYF
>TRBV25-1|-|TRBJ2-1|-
TGTGCCTCCGGAGACCTGTACAATGAGCAGTTCTTC
CASGDLYNEQFF
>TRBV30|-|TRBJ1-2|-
TGTGCCTGGGGGGGAGGGGCCGGCTACACCTTC
CAWGGGAGYTF
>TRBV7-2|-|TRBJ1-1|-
TGTGCCAGCAGCTTAAGGGGGGGCGGAACTGAAGCTTTCTTT
CASSLRGGGTEAFF
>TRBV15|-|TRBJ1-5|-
TGTGCCACCAGCAGAGCACAGGGTAGCAATCAGCCCCAGCATTTT
CATSRAQGSNQPQHF
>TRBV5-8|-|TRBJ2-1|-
TGTGCCAGCAGCTCCTTTAGGGGCCGCTCCTACAATGAGCAGTTCTTC
CASSSFRGRSYNEQFF
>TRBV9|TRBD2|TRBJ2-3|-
TGTGCCAGCAGCTATGGACTAGCGGGGGGAGGCACAGATACGCAGTATTTT
CASSYGLAGGGTDTQYF
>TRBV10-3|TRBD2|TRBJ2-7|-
TGTGCCATCAGTGAGTCCCGACTAGCGGGGGGCGAGCAGTACTTC
CAISESRLAGGEQYF
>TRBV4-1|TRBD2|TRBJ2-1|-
TGCGCCAGCAGCCAAGATACTAGCGGGAGCTACAATGAGCAGTTCTTC
CASSQDTSGSYNEQFF
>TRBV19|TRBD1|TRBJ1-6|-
TGTGCCACCGCCGGACAGGGCTATAATTCACCCCTCCACTTT
CATAGQGYNSPLHF
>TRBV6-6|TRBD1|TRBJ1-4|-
TGTGCCAGCATCGACAGGGCGGGGAATGAAAAACTGTTTTTT
CASIDRAGNEKLFF
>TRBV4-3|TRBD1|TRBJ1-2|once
TGCGCCAGCAGCCAACCCCCGGGACAGGGAAACTATGGCTACACCTTC
CASSQPPGQGNYGYTF
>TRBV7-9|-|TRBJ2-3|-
TGTGCCAGCAGAGCGAACGGTGGCACAGATACGCAGTATTTT
CASRANGGTDTQYF
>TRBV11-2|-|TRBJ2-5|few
TGTGCCAGCAGCTTCGCGGCTGAGACCCAGTACTTC
CASSFAAETQYF
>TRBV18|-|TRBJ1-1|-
TGTGCCAGCTCACCCGCGGATGGGGCAAACACTGAAGCTTTCTTT
CASSPADGANTEAFF
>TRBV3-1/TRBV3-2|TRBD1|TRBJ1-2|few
TGTGCCAGCAGCCTTACAGGGGGCGTATATAATGGCTACACCTTC
CASSLTGGVYNGYTF
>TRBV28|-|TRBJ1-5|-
TGTGCCAGCAGTTCGGAGGGTGGGGGGGACGACCAGCCCCAGCATTTT
CASSSEGGGDDQPQHF
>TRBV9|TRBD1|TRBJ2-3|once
TGTGCCAGCAGCTCCGACCACCGGGACAGGGGATCAGATACGCAGTATTTT
CASSSDHRDRGSDTQYF
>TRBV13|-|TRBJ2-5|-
TGTGCCAGCAGCACATGGACAGAGGGGGAGACCCAGTACTTC
CASSTWTEGETQYF
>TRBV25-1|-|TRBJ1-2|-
TGTGCCAGCAGTGAATACACGGAAGGGGGAAGCTATGGCTACACCTTC
CASSEYTEGGSYGYTF
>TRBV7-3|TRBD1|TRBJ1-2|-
TGTGCCAGCAGCTCGACAGGGGTCTATGGCTACACCTTC
CASSSTGVYGYTF
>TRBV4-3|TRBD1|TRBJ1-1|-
TGCGCCAGCAGCCACTCGGGCCAGGGGGGGAACACTGAAGCTTTCTTT
CASSHSGQGGNTEAFF
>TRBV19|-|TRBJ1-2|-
TGTGCCAGGGGGGCCGGGGTTAAGTACTATGGCTACACCTTC
CARGAGVKYYGYTF
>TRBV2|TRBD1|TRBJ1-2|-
TGTGCCAGCAGACCCGGGGACAGCCCATATGATGGCTACACCTTC
CASRPGDSPYDGYTF
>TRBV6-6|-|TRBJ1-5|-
TGTGCCAGCACCTCCGGGTCGGGCAATCAGCCCCAGCATTTT
CASTSGSGNQPQHF
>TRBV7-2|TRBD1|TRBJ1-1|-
TGTGCCAGCAGCCGAGACAGGGTAACTGAAGCTTTCTTT
CASSRDRVTEAFF
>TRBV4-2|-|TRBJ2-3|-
TGTGCCAGCAGCCAAGAGGAGGGGGGGGTGGGAGATACGCAGTATTTT
CASSQEEGGVGDTQYF
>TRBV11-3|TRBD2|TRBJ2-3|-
TGTGCCAGCAGCCCCCGGGGGGGGTCTAGAGATACGCAGTATTTT
CASSPRGGSRDTQYF
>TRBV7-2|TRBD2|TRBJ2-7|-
TGTGCCAGCAGCTTACCCGCCGGCGGGGGCTACGAGCAGTACTTC
CASSLPAGGGYEQYF
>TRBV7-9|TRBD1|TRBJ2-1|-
TGTGCCAGCAGCGAGACAGGGGGCCCTGAGCAGTTCTTC
CASSETGGPEQFF
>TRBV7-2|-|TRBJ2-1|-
TGTGCCAGCAGCTTAGGCCTTAGCGGCAATGAGCAGTTCTTC
CASSLGLSGNEQFF
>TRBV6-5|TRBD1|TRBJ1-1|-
TGTGCCAGCAGCTCCATCACTTACAGGGGGGAAGCTTTCTTT
CASSSITYRGEAFF
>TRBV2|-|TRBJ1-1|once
TGTGCCAGCAGTGTTCGGGGTCTACCTAACACTGAAGCTTTCTTT
CASSVRGLPNTEAFF
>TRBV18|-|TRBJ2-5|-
TGTGCCAGCTCACCACCGGCAGAACGAGAGACCCAGTACTTC
CASSPPAERETQYF
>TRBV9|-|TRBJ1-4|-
TGTGCCAGCAGCGTAGATCCGGGGGTGACTAATGAAAAACTGTTTTTT
CASSVDPGVTNEKLFF
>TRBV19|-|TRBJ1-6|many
TGTGCCAGTAGTATGACCCGGGACACTGCTTTCCCCCTCCACTTT
CASSMTRDTAFPLHF
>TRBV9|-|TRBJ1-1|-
TGTGCCAGCAGCCCTCAGGGTTACACTGAAGCTTTCTTT
CASSPQGYTEAFF
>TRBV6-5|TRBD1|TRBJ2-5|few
TGTGCCAGCAGACAAATACAGGGGTTGAAAGAGACCCAGTACTTC
CASRQIQGLKETQYF
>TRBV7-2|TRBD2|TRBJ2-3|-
TGTGCCAGCAGCCTCCGTAGCGGGGGGGCGGCAGATACGCAGTATTTT
CASSLRSGGAADTQYF
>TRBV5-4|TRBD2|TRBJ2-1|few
TGTGCCAGCAGCTTGGGTCCGTTAGCGGGGGACAATGAGCAGTTCTTC
CASSLGPLAGDNEQFF
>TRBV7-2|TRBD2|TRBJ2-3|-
TGTGCCAGCAGCTCCCCGGGGGGTAGCACAGATACGCAGTATTTT
CASSSPGGSTDTQYF
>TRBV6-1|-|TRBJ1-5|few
TGTGCCAGCAGTGAAGTCAGGGTTGAACAGCCCCAGCATTTT
CASSEVRVEQPQHF
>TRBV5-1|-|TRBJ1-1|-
TGCGCCAGCAGCTCTATGATATCGAACACTGAAGCTTTCTTT
CASSSMISNTEAFF
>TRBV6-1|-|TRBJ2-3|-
TGTGCCAGCAGTGAAAAATGGCAGGGCACAGATACGCAGTATTTT
CASSEKWQGTDTQYF
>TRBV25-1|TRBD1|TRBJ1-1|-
TGTGCCAGCAGTGACGGGACAGGGGGCAACACTGAAGCTTTCTTT
CASSDGTGGNTEAFF
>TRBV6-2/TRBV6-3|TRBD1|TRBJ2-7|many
TGTGCCAGCAGCCTAGGACAGGGGGCGTTCGAGCAGTACTTC
CASSLGQGAFEQYF
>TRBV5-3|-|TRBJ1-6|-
TGTGCCAGAAGCTTAAGGGGATCCTATAATTCACCCCTCCACTTT
CARSLRGSYNSPLHF
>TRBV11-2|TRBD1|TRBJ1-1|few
TGTGCCAGCAGCTACGGACAGGGGGGGTCCCCTGAAGCTTTCTTT
CASSYGQGGSPEAFF